These T cell receptor beta chains were read from a single sample in a study of T cells in Graves' hyperthyroidism and ophthalmopathy. TCRdb re-called the multiplex PCR reads with MiXCR, one entry per CDR3 protein. Among approximately 480,000 distinct CDR3 sequences listed, less than 25% were seen once. The sample taken for sequencing was blood. The source is a young man with Graves' hyperthyroidism. Each CDR3 is given with its conserved first and last residue. The D gene is left open where the match is weak. Not all rows give a size; the values are once, few, many and, for expanded clones, a class.

TRBJ1-1,TRBV19,many,NA,TGTGCCAGTATCCCAGGGTGGAACACTGAAGCTTTCTTT,CASIPGWNTEAFF
TRBJ2-2,TRBV6-5,NA,NA,TGTGCCAGCAGTTACTTCGCGGGACTTGACACCGGGGAGCTGTTTTTT,CASSYFAGLDTGELFF
TRBJ1-2,TRBV5-1,many,TRBD1,TGCGCCAGCAGCCCTTTCCCTGGACAGGGAAGCTATGGCTACACCTTC,CASSPFPGQGSYGYTF
TRBJ1-2,TRBV30,few,TRBD1,TGTGCCTGGAGTCGGACAGGGGACTATGGCTACACCTTC,CAWSRTGDYGYTF
TRBJ2-7,TRBV20-1,NA,TRBD2,TGCAGTGCTAGACAAAGGGAGGGGTTCTCCTACGAGCAGTACTTC,CSARQREGFSYEQYF
TRBJ1-1,TRBV28,NA,NA,TGTGCCAGCAGTTGGATCGATACCTTGAACACTGAAGCTTTCTTT,CASSWIDTLNTEAFF
TRBJ1-2,TRBV19,NA,NA,TGTGCCAGTACTCCCCCAGGCAGAAACTATGGCTACACCTTC,CASTPPGRNYGYTF
TRBJ1-1,TRBV11-2,NA,NA,TGTGCCAGCAGCTTAGCGCACAGTAACACTGAAGCTTTCTTT,CASSLAHSNTEAFF
TRBJ1-2,TRBV19,many,NA,TGTGCCAGTAGTTGGACGGTGGGGAGCGACTATGGCTACACCTTC,CASSWTVGSDYGYTF
TRBJ1-5,TRBV6-1,NA,TRBD1,TGTGCCAGCAGTGGGGACAGGTGGGTTCCTCAGCCCCAGCATTTT,CASSGDRWVPQPQHF
TRBJ1-2,TRBV9,few,NA,TGTGCCAGCAGTCTTCTTAGCTCGGGAAGTGGCTACACCTTC,CASSLLSSGSGYTF
TRBJ1-5,TRBV15,many,TRBD1,TGTGCCACCAGCAGATTCCCAGGGGGAGGTCAGCCCCAGCATTTT,CATSRFPGGGQPQHF
TRBJ2-2,TRBV14,NA,NA,TGTGCCAGCAGCCAAGACCCCCGCCCCCGCACCGGGGAGCTGTTTTTT,CASSQDPRPRTGELFF
TRBJ1-5,TRBV12-5,many,NA,TGTGCTAGTGGCCCGGAGCTCGGGCAGCCCCAGCATTTT,CASGPELGQPQHF
TRBJ2-5,TRBV7-9,many,TRBD2,TGTGCCAGCAGCTTTGGACTAGAACAAGAGACCCAGTACTTC,CASSFGLEQETQYF
TRBJ1-1,TRBV30,NA,NA,TGTGCCTGGCGGTCAGGATCGTGGAACACTGAAGCTTTCTTT,CAWRSGSWNTEAFF
TRBJ2-7,TRBV28,many,NA,TGTGCCAGCAGTCCCCACAGACTACCCTACGAGCAGTACTTC,CASSPHRLPYEQYF
TRBJ1-2,TRBV12-3/TRBV12-4,many,NA,TGTGCCAGCACCCAAGGGCCTAACTATGGCTACACCTTC,CASTQGPNYGYTF
TRBJ1-2,TRBV2,NA,NA,TGTGCCAGCAGTGAATTTGGAGGGTTCTATGGCTACACCTTC,CASSEFGGFYGYTF
TRBJ2-7,TRBV12-3/TRBV12-4,many,NA,TGTGCCAGCAGGTTAGGGGGTTACGAGCAGTACTTC,CASRLGGYEQYF
TRBJ1-3,TRBV13,many,TRBD1,TGTGCCAGCAGCTGGACAGGGGAAGGAAACACCATATATTTT,CASSWTGEGNTIYF
TRBJ1-5,TRBV4-1,NA,NA,TGCGCCAGCAGGATGACAGGTGGGGGGCAGCCCCAGCATTTT,CASRMTGGGQPQHF
TRBJ1-5,TRBV30,few,NA,TGTGCCTGGAGTAACGAAGAGGTACAGCCCCAGCATTTT,CAWSNEEVQPQHF
TRBJ1-2,TRBV20-1,NA,NA,TGCAGTGCTTCTCTAACGGGTGGGGGTTTTGGCTACACCTTC,CSASLTGGGFGYTF
TRBJ1-2,TRBV12-3/TRBV12-4,many,NA,TGTGCCAGCAGTTTACAGGGGCGGCATGGCTACACCTTC,CASSLQGRHGYTF
TRBJ2-5,TRBV2,many,NA,TGTGCCAGCAGAGTCGGGTTGCTTGGAGCCCAGTACTTC,CASRVGLLGAQYF
TRBJ1-2,TRBV12-3/TRBV12-4,many,TRBD1,TGTGCCAGTTACAGGGGAGGACCAAAAAGCTACACCTTC,CASYRGGPKSYTF
TRBJ1-5,TRBV6-5,many,NA,TGTGCCAGCAGTTACTCGGGTGAGCCCCAGCATTTT,CASSYSGEPQHF
TRBJ1-1,TRBV27,many,NA,TGTGCCAGCAGTTTATGGGGGCCCACTGAAGCTTTCTTT,CASSLWGPTEAFF
TRBJ1-2,TRBV20-1,many,NA,TGCAGTGCCCGCGGCAGCATGGATGGCTACACCTTC,CSARGSMDGYTF
TRBJ2-5,TRBV6-5,NA,NA,TGTGCCAGCAGTTACTCCCCGGGGCGCCCGGAGACCCAGTACTTC,CASSYSPGRPETQYF
TRBJ2-3,TRBV12-3/TRBV12-4,few,NA,TGTGCCAGCAGTTTCTTGATGGACCCCTCAGATACGCAGTATTTT,CASSFLMDPSDTQYF
TRBJ2-5,TRBV7-9,many,NA,TGTGCCAGCAGCCTAACCGGGACAACTCAAGAGACCCAGTACTTC,CASSLTGTTQETQYF
TRBJ2-5,TRBV3-1,few,NA,TGTGCCAGCAGCCAAGTCGTCAAGGAGACCCAGTACTTC,CASSQVVKETQYF
TRBJ2-5,TRBV28,few,NA,TGTGCCAGCAGTGCTGAGGGAGCCCAGTACTTC,CASSAEGAQYF
TRBJ2-7,TRBV6-1,NA,TRBD1,TGTGCCAGCGACAGGGCCCGAAGCTCCTACGAGCAGTACTTC,CASDRARSSYEQYF
TRBJ2-5,TRBV2,many,NA,TGTGCCAGCAGCGCCCGAGGGGCGGAAGAGACCCAGTACTTC,CASSARGAEETQYF
TRBJ2-2,TRBV28,NA,TRBD1,TGTGCCAGCATCCCCCGGGGACAGGGGTATTCTCGATTGACCGGGGAGCTGTTTTTT,CASIPRGQGYSRLTGELFF
TRBJ2-2,TRBV24-1,many,NA,TGTGCCACCAGTGACCCCGGAGGGGAGGCCACCGGGGAGCTGTTTTTT,CATSDPGGEATGELFF
TRBJ2-3,TRBV5-1,NA,NA,TGCGCCAGCAGCCGGGGGCGTGTCGAGGATACGCAGTATTTT,CASSRGRVEDTQYF
TRBJ1-2,TRBV28,many,NA,TGTGCCAGCAGTTCGGACTCCGGGGGCTATGGCTACACCTTC,CASSSDSGGYGYTF
TRBJ2-7,TRBV12-3/TRBV12-4,many,NA,TGTGCCAGCAGTTTGGGCAGTCACTACGAGCAGTACTTC,CASSLGSHYEQYF
TRBJ1-5,TRBV12-3/TRBV12-4,many,NA,TGTGCCAGCAGTTTCATCGATTGGCAGACAGATCAGCCCCAGCATTTT,CASSFIDWQTDQPQHF
TRBJ1-5,TRBV6-2/TRBV6-3,NA,NA,TGTGCCAGCAGACAGAGATATCTTCCAGACGGGAGCAATCAGCCCCAGCATTTT,CASRQRYLPDGSNQPQHF
TRBJ1-2,TRBV7-8,NA,NA,TGTGCCAGCAGCTTAGTGTCGGGGGATCGCCATGGCTACACCTTC,CASSLVSGDRHGYTF
TRBJ1-5,TRBV4-1,NA,TRBD1,TGCGCCAGCAGATCCGGGACAGGCCTTCATCAGCCCCAGCATTTT,CASRSGTGLHQPQHF
TRBJ1-2,TRBV12-3/TRBV12-4,many,NA,TGTGCCAGCAGTTTAGGTTCGGCAGGGGACGGCTATGGCTACACCTTC,CASSLGSAGDGYGYTF
TRBJ1-2,TRBV6-2/TRBV6-3,many,NA,TGTGCCAGCAGTTCGGAGACAGGCTATGGCTACACCTTC,CASSSETGYGYTF
TRBJ1-5,TRBV7-3,NA,TRBD1,TGTGCCAGCAGCTCTACAGGGGCACCCAATCAGCCCCAGCATTTT,CASSSTGAPNQPQHF
TRBJ2-5,TRBV7-9,NA,TRBD1,TGTGCCAGCGCCGCGGGGACAGGGGGTTCCGAAGAGACCCAGTACTTC,CASAAGTGGSEETQYF
TRBJ1-2,TRBV30,many,NA,TGTGCCTGGAGTCGTGGACTCCCTGGCTACACCTTC,CAWSRGLPGYTF
TRBJ1-1,TRBV18,many,NA,TGTGCCAGCTCACCCTTGCCTCGTACTGAAGCTTTCTTT,CASSPLPRTEAFF
TRBJ2-7,TRBV5-1,many,NA,TGCGCCAGCAGCTTGGAGCCAGGATTACTTACCTACGAGCAGTACTTC,CASSLEPGLLTYEQYF